This T cell receptor (beta chain) was found in a study of T cells in Graves' hyperthyroidism and ophthalmopathy. Study-level points and caveats: A model of 13 V-J pairs discriminated ophthalmopathy from stable hyperthyroidism.

The germline gives CDR1 MNHEY, CDR2 SVGAGI. The CDR3 contains 14 residues. The V end was cut by 2 bases, the J end by 2 bases, with 7 bases between. RNA transcripts were the template for amplifying TCR beta CDR3 regions. HTBI primers drove first-round RT-PCR of the TCR CDR3. One entry per CDR3 protein results from TCRdb running MiXCR on the multiplex PCR reads. The sample lists 250,000 to 300,000 distinct CDR3 sequences; 13% were seen once. The sample holds many counts of this clonotype. Its antigen remains unknown. Patients aged 18 to 65 had newly diagnosed hyperthyroidism of under 2 months' duration. Diagnosing involved the use of clinical symptoms, serum thyroxine and TRAb, thyroid ultrasound and orbital computed tomography.

This receptor was identified in a woman aged 25 to 39 with Graves' hyperthyroidism that later progressed to Graves' ophthalmopathy. This chain links TRBV6-5 with TRBJ1-3; D not certain. Sequenced sample: blood. The CDR3 loop is CASSYRLAGNTIYF. CDR3 in DNA: TGTGCCAGCAGTTACCGGCTGGCTGGAAACACCATATATTTT.